This T cell receptor (beta chain) was sequenced for a study of T cell changes during pregnancy in multiple sclerosis. Clones were sequenced by immunoSEQ multiplex PCR, and TCRdb holds only the in-frame ones, with some missing. This sample has about 40,000 clones, with 93% found just once. The CDR3 contains 16 residues. V lost 5 bases, J lost 2 bases, and 15 bases stayed unmatched. CDR1 and CDR2 from the germline V gene are SQVTM and ANQGSEA. This receptor was identified in a female donor with multiple sclerosis, enrolled in a pregnancy study. The chain links TRBV29-1 to TRBJ2-7; 7 positions agree with TRBD1. Here the sequenced sample was CD4+ T cells from peripheral blood mononuclear cells, taken in the first trimester of pregnancy. In nucleotides, the CDR3 is TGCAGCGTTCTAGGGGGCGCGTTCTCAGGCCCCTACGAGCAGTACTTC. It specifies CSVLGGAFSGPYEQYF.